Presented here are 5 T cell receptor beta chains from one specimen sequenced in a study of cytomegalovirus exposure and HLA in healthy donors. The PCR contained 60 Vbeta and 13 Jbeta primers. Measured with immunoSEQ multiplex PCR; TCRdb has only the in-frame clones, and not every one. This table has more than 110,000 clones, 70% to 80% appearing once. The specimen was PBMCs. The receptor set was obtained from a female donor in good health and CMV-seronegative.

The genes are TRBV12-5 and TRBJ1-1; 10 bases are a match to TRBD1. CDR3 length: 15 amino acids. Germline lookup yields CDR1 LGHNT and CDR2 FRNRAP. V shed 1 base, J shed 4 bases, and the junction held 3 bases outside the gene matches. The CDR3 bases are TGTGCTAGTGGTTTGGGACGGGACAGGGGCACTGAAGCTTTCTTT. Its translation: CASGLGRDRGTEAFF.

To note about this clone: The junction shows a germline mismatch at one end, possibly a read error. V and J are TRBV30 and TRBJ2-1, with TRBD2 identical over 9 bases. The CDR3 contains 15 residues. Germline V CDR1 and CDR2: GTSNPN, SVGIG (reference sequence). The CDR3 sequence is CAWSGGGERYNGQFF. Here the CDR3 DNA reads TGTGCCTGGAGTGGCGGGGGGGAGCGCTACAATGGGCAGTTCTTC.

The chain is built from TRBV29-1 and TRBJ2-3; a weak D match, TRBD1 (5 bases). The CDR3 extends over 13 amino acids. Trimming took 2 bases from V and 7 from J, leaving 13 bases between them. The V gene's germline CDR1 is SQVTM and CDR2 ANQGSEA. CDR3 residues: CSVEWGSRNTQYF. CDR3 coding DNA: TGCAGCGTTGAATGGGGCAGTAGGAATACGCAGTATTTT.

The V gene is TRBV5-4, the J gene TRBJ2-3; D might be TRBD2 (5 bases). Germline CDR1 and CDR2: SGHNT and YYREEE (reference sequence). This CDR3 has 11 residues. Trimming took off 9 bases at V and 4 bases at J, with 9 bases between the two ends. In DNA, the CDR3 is TGTGCCACCGAGGGCCCAGATACGCAGTATTTT. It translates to CATEGPDTQYF.

DNA of the CDR3: TGTGCCAGCAGTTTTGCCAGGGAGCAGTACTTC. Amino acid sequence: CASSFAREQYF. The chain is built from TRBV6-6 and TRBJ2-7; D is undetermined. Germline-derived CDR1 and CDR2 are MNHNY and SVGAGI (reference sequence). Trimming pared 4 bases from V and 7 bases from J, leaving 8 bases between. This CDR3 region has 11 residues.